This TCR beta chain derives from a study of blood T cells in healthy people across ages. Study results and limitations: More naive CD4+ cells and higher diversity were found in long-lived than in aged donors. The lack of PBMC sorting stopped any conclusive naive versus antigen-experienced comparison.

V was shortened by 0 bases and J by 2 bases, with 7 bases between the two germline ends. Looked up from germline, CDR1 is DFQATT and CDR2 is SNEGSKA (reference sequence). The CDR3 is 14 residues long. On this clonotype: No antigen is known for it.

Using a J-beta primer mix together with a sample-barcoded 5' primer, a second PCR was run for roughly 7 to 11 cycles. TCRdb redid the calling of the 5' RACE reads with MiXCR, one entry per CDR3 protein. The sample lists around 1,800,000 distinct CDR3 sequences, about 39% occurring once. The sample consisted of blood. This sequence originates from a human donor in good health. The V call is TRBV20-1, the J call TRBJ1-4, with D uncertain. CDR3 DNA sequence: TGCAGTGCTAGAGACGGGTTGACTAATGAAAAACTGTTTTTT. Residues: CSARDGLTNEKLFF.